Listed here is a single T cell receptor beta chain. This clone showed up just a few times. No cognate antigen has been identified for it. Qualities for individual bases were not recorded, and no much larger clone is one base off. Sequences ENHRY (CDR1) and SYGVKD (CDR2) are obtained from the germline V gene. Germline trimming amounts to 0 bases on V and 8 bases on J, with 2 as the count of junction bases outside the gene matches. The CDR3 sequence holds 15 residues, the cysteine and phenylalanine included. The retained sequence is limited to the CDR3, 45 bases, with the frame set at the first base. This sample is drawn from a study of beta chain features in type 1 diabetes (dated by TCRdb to between 2017 and 2018). About the full investigation: Patients and healthy donors did not differ in mean age, gender distribution, total cell number or subset yield. In the study, TCRB repertoires of sorted circulating CD4+ T cell subsets from recently diagnosed type 1 diabetes patients were compared with those of matched healthy donors. Naive and central memory subsets were obtained from all 30 or so donors, but regulatory and stem cell-like memory subsets were isolated from only 8 patients and 8 healthy donors. A total of over 90,000,000 sorted cells were examined across all samples, and a strong correlation was observed between cell number per subset and RNA yield. Results and caveats for the whole study, not just this receptor: The naive, central memory and regulatory TCRB repertoires appeared to resemble one another more closely among patients than among healthy donors. Because cDNA was sequenced instead of genomic DNA, activated cells with high expression could be over-represented, although the groups did not differ in activation or CD3 levels. At VDJ recombination sites, type 1 diabetes patients had fewer insertions and more deleted nucleotides, which implies abnormalities in thymic rearrangement. Only small numbers of individuals were included in the HLA sub-analyses, which left unresolved whether HLA type had any influence on TCRB rearrangement. Type 1 diabetes patients showed a moderate but significant shortening of TCRB CDR3 length in all four CD4+ subsets. PCR might favor shorter templates, but patient and control samples were amplified and corrected together, so any skew would affect both groups equally.

From each donor, a single peripheral blood sample of roughly 0.11 L on average was drawn into heparinised tubes. A BD FACSAria II and a panel including CD45RO, CCR7, CD25, CD127, CD95 and CD27 were used to sort naive, central memory, regulatory and stem cell-like memory CD4+ T cells. Purity was above 95% for every sorted population. PBMCs were isolated immediately by Lymphoprep density gradient centrifugation and stained directly without culture. Samples were stained and sorted in pairs, with one healthy donor and one patient per experiment, so that batch effects were minimized. The High Capacity cDNA Reverse Transcription Kit was used to reverse transcribe all of the isolated RNA, meaning that expressed TCRB transcripts were what got sequenced. Deep immunoSEQ sequencing was performed on naive, central memory and regulatory T cell samples, with an average of roughly 3.5 million total reads per sample. Sorted cells were lysed in RLT buffer and RNA was extracted with DNase-treated RNeasy Micro or Mini kits, depending on cell number. To prevent cross-contamination, each cell subset was processed individually, whereas patient and healthy donor samples were processed jointly. Using the immunoSEQ multiplex PCR, TCRB sequences were amplified from cDNA into 87-bp fragments spanning the CDR3 region. Sequencing of the amplicons was done on the Illumina HiSeq platform. The paper's data handling went like this. PCR bias was computationally corrected using synthetic template baselines, reads within Hamming distance 2 were collapsed, and singletons that could not be merged were discarded. Reads were aligned against IMGT so that V, D and J genes, CDR3 length and insertions or deletions at six rearrangement sites could be assigned. Within each subset, clonotype counts were normalized to sorted cell number, and only after that were true diversity and Gini coefficients computed with the tcR R package. Repertoire sharing was quantified using the overlap coefficient calculated on TCRB nucleotide sequences. As a proxy for the pre-selection repertoire, out-of-frame TCRB sequences from naive cells were analyzed. Entries here come from immuneACCESS through TCRdb and include only in-frame sequences with V and J called. Some clones fail to appear in such tables; in the studies checked, an unresolved V gene covers under half of the shortfall, and the cause of the remainder is unknown. The V and J calls and clone size were taken over from that table, and D and trimming were inferred from the DNA. Counted in this sample were 900,000 or so clones; roughly a sixth of them appeared once. Together, the top ten hold about 0.02% of the sample.

The sequenced material came from naive CD4+ T cells from blood. The cell subset or site label here, explained by the study, means: true naive CD4+ T cells. The clonotype was recovered from a woman under 30 in good health. The chain links TRBV10-3 with TRBJ2-1, with 12 middle bases fitting TRBD2. CDR3 reads: CAISESLAGGYEQFF. The nucleotide sequence is given as TGTGCCATCAGTGAGTCTCTAGCGGGAGGGTATGAGCAGTTCTTC.